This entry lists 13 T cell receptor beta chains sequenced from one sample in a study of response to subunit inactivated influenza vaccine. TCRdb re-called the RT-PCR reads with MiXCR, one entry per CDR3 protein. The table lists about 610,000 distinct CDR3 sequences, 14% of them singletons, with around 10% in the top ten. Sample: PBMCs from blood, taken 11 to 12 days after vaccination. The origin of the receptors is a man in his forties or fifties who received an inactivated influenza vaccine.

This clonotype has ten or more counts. The CDR3 DNA follows: TGTGCCAGCAGTCAAGCGGGGTCGTTAGGGGCTACGCAGTATTTT. Residues: CASSQAGSLGATQYF. The V and J genes are TRBV12-3 or TRBV12-4 and TRBJ2-3, with 7 bases fitting TRBD2. J lost 8 bases, V lost 5 bases, and 13 bases had no gene match. The CDR3 loop spans 15 amino acids.

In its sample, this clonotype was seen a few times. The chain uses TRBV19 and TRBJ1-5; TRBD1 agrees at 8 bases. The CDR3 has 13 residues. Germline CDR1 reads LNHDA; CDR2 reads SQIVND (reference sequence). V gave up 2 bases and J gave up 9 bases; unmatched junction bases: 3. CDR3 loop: CASSIQGAPPQHF. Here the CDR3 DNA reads TGTGCCAGTAGTATACAGGGGGCGCCGCCCCAGCATTTT.

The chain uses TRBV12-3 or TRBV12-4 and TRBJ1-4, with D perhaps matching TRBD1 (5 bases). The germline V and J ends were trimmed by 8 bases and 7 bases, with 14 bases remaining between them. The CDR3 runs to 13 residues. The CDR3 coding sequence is TGTGCCAGCCTGGGGGGGGATCCTGAAAAACTGTTTTTT. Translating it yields CASLGGDPEKLFF.

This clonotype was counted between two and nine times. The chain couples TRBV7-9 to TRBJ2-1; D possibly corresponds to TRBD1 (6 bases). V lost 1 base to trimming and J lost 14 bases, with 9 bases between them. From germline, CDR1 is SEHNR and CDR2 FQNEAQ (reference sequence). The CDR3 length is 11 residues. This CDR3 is CASSLEDRKFF. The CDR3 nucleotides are TGTGCCAGCAGCTTAGAGGACAGAAAGTTCTTC.

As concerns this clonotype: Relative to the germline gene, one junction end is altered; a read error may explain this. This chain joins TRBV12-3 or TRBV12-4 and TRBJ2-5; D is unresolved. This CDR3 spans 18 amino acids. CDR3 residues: CANSPRDDAVIRQETQYF. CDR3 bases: TGTGCCAACAGTCCAAGGGATGACGCGGTTATTAGACAAGAGACCCAGTACTTC.

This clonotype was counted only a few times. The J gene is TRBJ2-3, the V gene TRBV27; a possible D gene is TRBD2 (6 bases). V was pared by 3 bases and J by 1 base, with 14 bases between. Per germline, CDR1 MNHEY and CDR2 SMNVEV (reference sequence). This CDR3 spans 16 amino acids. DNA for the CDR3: TGTGCCAGCAGTTTCGTCGGGGGTGAGGGCACAGATACGCAGTATTTT. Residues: CASSFVGGEGTDTQYF.

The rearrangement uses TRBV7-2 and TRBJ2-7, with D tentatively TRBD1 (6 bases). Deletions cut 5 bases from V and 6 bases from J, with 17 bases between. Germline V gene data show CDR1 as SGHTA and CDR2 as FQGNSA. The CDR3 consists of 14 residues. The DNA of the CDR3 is TGTGCCAGCAGCCCCATTCAGGGGAAGGGCGAGCAGTACTTC. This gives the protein CASSPIQGKGEQYF.

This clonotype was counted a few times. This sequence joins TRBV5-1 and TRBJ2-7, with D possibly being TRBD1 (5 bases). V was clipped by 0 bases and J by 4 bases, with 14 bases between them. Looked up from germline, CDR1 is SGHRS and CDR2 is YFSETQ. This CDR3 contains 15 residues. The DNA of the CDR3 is TGCGCCAGCAGCTTGGGGACATCCGGCGATTACGAGCAGTACTTC. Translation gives CASSLGTSGDYEQYF.

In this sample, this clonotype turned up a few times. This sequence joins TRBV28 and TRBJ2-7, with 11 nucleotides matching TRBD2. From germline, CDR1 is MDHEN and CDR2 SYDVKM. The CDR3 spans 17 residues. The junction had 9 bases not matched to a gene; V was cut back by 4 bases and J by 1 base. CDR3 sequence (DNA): TGTGCCAGCAGTTCACCAATAACTAGCGGGAGTTCCTACGAGCAGTACTTC. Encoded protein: CASSSPITSGSSYEQYF.

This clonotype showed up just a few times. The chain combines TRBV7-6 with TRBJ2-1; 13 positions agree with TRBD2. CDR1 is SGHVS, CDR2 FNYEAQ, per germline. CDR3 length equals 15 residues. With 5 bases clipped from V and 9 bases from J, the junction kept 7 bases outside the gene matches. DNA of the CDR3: TGTGCCAGCAGCGGGGGACTAGCGGGAACGGTTGAGCAGTTCTTC. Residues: CASSGGLAGTVEQFF.

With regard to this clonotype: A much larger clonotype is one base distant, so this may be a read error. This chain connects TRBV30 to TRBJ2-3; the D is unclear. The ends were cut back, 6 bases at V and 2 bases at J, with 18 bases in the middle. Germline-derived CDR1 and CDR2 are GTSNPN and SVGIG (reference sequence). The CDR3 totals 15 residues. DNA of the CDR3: TGTGCCTGCAGCCAGTACCTCTCCTTCACAGATACGCAGTATTTT. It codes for CACSQYLSFTDTQYF.

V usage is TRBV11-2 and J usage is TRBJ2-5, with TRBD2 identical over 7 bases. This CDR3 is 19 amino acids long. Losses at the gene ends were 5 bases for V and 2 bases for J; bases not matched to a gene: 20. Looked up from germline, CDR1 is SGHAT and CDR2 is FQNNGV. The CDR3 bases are TGTGCCAGCAGCCCCGGGGAGGGAGAAGGAGTGGTGGGTCAAGAGACCCAGTACTTC. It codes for CASSPGEGEGVVGQETQYF.

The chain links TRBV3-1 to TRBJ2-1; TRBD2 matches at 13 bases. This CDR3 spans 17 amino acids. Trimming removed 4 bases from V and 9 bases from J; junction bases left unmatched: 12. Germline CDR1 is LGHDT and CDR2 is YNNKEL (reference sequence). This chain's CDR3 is CASSPRGGLAGRTEQFF. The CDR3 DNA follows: TGTGCCAGCAGCCCCCGGGGGGGACTAGCGGGAAGGACTGAGCAGTTCTTC.